One and the same sample provided the 27 T cell receptor beta chains below, sequenced in a study of blood T cell repertoires in COVID-19. The assay was immunoSEQ multiplex PCR, and TCRdb's table has in-frame clones only and misses some. The sample consists of about 380,000 clones, approximately 80% of them appearing once. Sequenced sample: peripheral blood. These receptors all stem from a human donor with acute or convalescent COVID-19. The donor label of this sample is uncertain.

The chain carries TRBV5-1 and TRBJ1-6; D is unresolved. The CDR3 loop spans 15 amino acids. CDR1 and CDR2 (germline): SGHRS, YFSETQ. V dropped 0 bases and J dropped 3 bases, with 7 bases sitting between them. For the CDR3, the DNA is TGCGCCAGCAGCTTGGATAACAACTATAATTCACCCCTCCACTTT. Translated: CASSLDNNYNSPLHF.

The V call is TRBV19, the J call TRBJ1-1; D is ambiguous. The V gene lost 2 bases and the J gene lost 2 bases, with 6 bases spanning the gap. CDR3 size: 13 residues. Germline-derived CDR1 and CDR2 are LNHDA and SQIVND (reference sequence). The DNA for the CDR3 is TGTGCCAGTAGTATACTGTTTAACACTGAAGCTTTCTTT. Amino acids: CASSILFNTEAFF.

V is TRBV28 and J is TRBJ1-4, with TRBD1 as a possible D gene (6 bases). V was shortened by 2 bases and J by 4 bases, with 14 bases between the two germline ends. Germline V gene data show CDR1 as MDHEN and CDR2 as SYDVKM. The CDR3 consists of 16 residues. CDR3 DNA: TGTGCCAGCAGTTTACCATCGGACAGTATTAATGAAAAACTGTTTTTT. This encodes CASSLPSDSINEKLFF.

The chain links TRBV30 to TRBJ2-3; TRBD2 is a possible D gene (6 bases). The germline gives CDR1 GTSNPN, CDR2 SVGIG (reference sequence). The CDR3 has 13 amino acids. Between the trimmed V and J ends, which lost 4 bases and 4 bases, there was a span of 12 bases. The CDR3 region is CAWTKRRADTQYF. Written as DNA, the CDR3 is TGTGCCTGGACAAAACGGAGGGCAGATACGCAGTATTTT. Full variable domain (outside the CDR3, taken from reference TRBV30 and TRBJ2-3): SQTIHQWPATLVQPVGSPLSLECTVEGTSNPNLYWYRQAAGRGLQLLFYSVGIGQISSEVPQNLSASRPQDRQFILSSKKLLLSDSGFYLCAWTKRRADTQYFGPGTRLTVL.

CDR3 loop: CASSLAGGRRDEKLFF. The CDR3 bases are TGTGCCAGCAGCTTGGCCGGGGGACGGAGGGATGAAAAACTGTTTTTT. This chain connects TRBV5-4 to TRBJ1-4; TRBD1 is a possible D gene (5 bases). This CDR3 region has 16 residues. Deletions cut 0 bases from V and 6 bases from J, with 15 bases between. The germline gives CDR1 SGHNT, CDR2 YYREEE (reference sequence).

V gene TRBV28 combines with J gene TRBJ1-1; a possible D gene is TRBD1 (5 bases). The CDR3 length is 14 residues. The V end was cut by 6 bases, the J end by 0 bases, with 11 bases between. Germline V gene lookup returns CDR1 MDHEN and CDR2 SYDVKM. This chain's CDR3 is CASRGTTLNTEAFF. CDR3 nucleotide sequence: TGTGCCAGCAGGGGGACTACCTTGAACACTGAAGCTTTCTTT. The full variable domain, completed using reference TRBV28 and TRBJ1-1, is DVKVTQSSRYLVKRTGEKVFLECVQDMDHENMFWYRQDPGLGLRLIYFSYDVKMKEKGDIPEGYSVSREKKERFSLILESASTNQTSMYLCASRGTTLNTEAFFGQGTRLTVV.

The CDR3 coding sequence is TGTGCCAGCAGCTTTCAGCTGGCGGGAGGAGGGGTCAATGAGCAGTTCTTC. Translated, it gives CASSFQLAGGGVNEQFF. V is TRBV7-8 and J is TRBJ2-1; 8 bases are a match to TRBD2. The germline V gene has CDR1 SGHVS and CDR2 FQNEAQ. The CDR3 loop spans 17 amino acids. Trimming took 3 bases from V and 6 from J; bases not matched to a gene: 13.

V gene TRBV7-8 combines with J gene TRBJ2-3; D gene unclear. The CDR3 runs to 12 residues. The germline V gene has CDR1 SGHVS and CDR2 FQNEAQ. Trimming left V 5 bases short and J 2 bases short, with 5 bases between. The CDR3 DNA reads TGTGCCAGCAGCCCAGACACAGATACGCAGTATTTT. Encoded protein: CASSPDTDTQYF.

The V and J genes are TRBV18 and TRBJ1-2, with 7 bases matching TRBD1. Trimming removed 6 bases from V and 7 bases from J; junction bases left unmatched: 11. Germline V CDR1 and CDR2: KGHSH, LQKENI. The CDR3 runs 14 residues. In DNA, the CDR3 is TGTGCCAGCTCCAGGGATGGACAGGAGGGTGGCTACACCTTC. Its protein is CASSRDGQEGGYTF.

The chain joins TRBV5-6 to TRBJ1-6; unclear D gene. CDR3 length: 15 residues. Germline V gene sequence: CDR1 SGHDT, CDR2 YYEEEE. V dropped 0 bases and J dropped 5 bases, with 9 bases sitting between them. CDR3 loop: CASSLGRSNNSPLHF. CDR3 sequence (DNA): TGTGCCAGCAGCTTGGGCAGATCAAATAATTCACCCCTCCACTTT.

The sample holds one count of this clone. The gene calls are TRBV19 and TRBJ1-2; D remains unclear. In germline, CDR1 is LNHDA, CDR2 SQIVND (reference sequence). V shed 2 bases and J shed 0 bases, with 4 bases lying between them. CDR3 length: 13 amino acids. This CDR3 is CASSIYTNYGYTF. Here the CDR3 DNA reads TGTGCCAGTAGTATATATACTAACTATGGCTACACCTTC.

J is TRBJ2-2 and V is TRBV20-1; TRBD2 matches at 7 bases. Germline V gives CDR1 DFQATT, CDR2 SNEGSKA (reference sequence). The CDR3 totals 13 residues. J lost 7 bases, V lost 3 bases, and 5 bases had no gene match. This CDR3 is CSASATSYGELFF. The DNA for the CDR3 is TGCAGTGCTAGTGCGACTAGCTACGGGGAGCTGTTTTTT.

CDR3 residues: CASIGGGHTEAFF. CDR3 DNA: TGTGCCAGCATAGGAGGGGGCCACACTGAAGCTTTCTTT. This chain uses TRBV6-6 with TRBJ1-1; TRBD1 agrees at 7 bases. The CDR3 contains 13 residues. The V gene's germline CDR1 is MNHNY and CDR2 SVGAGI (reference sequence). V dropped 7 bases and J dropped 3; count of bases not matched to a gene: 5.

This chain uses TRBV6-5 with TRBJ2-1, with D perhaps TRBD1 (6 bases). The length of the CDR3 is 14 residues. With 5 bases removed from V and 3 bases from J, the gap between germline ends came to 11 bases. CDR1 is MNHEY and CDR2 is SVGAGI in the germline V gene. CDR3 amino acids: CASSKDSYYNEQFF. The CDR3 DNA sequence: TGTGCCAGCAGTAAGGACAGTTACTACAATGAGCAGTTCTTC.

CDR3 region: CASSPPSVSGGGRQYF. CDR3 coding DNA: TGTGCCAGCTCACCACCGTCGGTAAGCGGGGGTGGCCGGCAGTATTTT. The chain joins TRBV18 to TRBJ2-3, with 8 bases fitting TRBD2. The ends lost 0 bases at V and 11 bases at J; junction bases unmatched: 13. Per germline, CDR1 KGHSH and CDR2 LQKENI. The CDR3 is 16 residues long.

The table lists this clone with a count of one. The rearrangement uses TRBV4-1 and TRBJ2-2, with a tentative D call TRBD2 (5 bases). Trimming took off 1 base at V and 7 bases at J, with 16 bases between the two ends. The CDR3 is made up of 16 amino acids. Per the germline V gene, CDR1 is MGHRA and CDR2 is YSYEKL. The CDR3 DNA reads TGCGCCAGCAGCCAAGGTGGAGGCAGGTCGGGCGGGGAGCTGTTTTTT. Its translation: CASSQGGGRSGGELFF.

The CDR3 sequence is CASSPAGQYYGYTF. The CDR3 DNA is TGTGCCAGCAGCCCCGCGGGACAGTACTATGGCTACACCTTC. V usage is TRBV7-9 and J usage is TRBJ1-2, with 7 nucleotides matching TRBD1. With V trimmed by 5 bases and J by 3 bases, 6 bases remained unmatched. The CDR3 extends over 14 amino acids. Germline CDR1 SEHNR, CDR2 FQNEAQ (reference sequence).

V usage is TRBV27 and J usage is TRBJ2-1, with 9 bases aligning to TRBD2. The CDR3 spans 15 residues. V lost 8 bases, J lost 3 bases, and 8 bases stayed unmatched. Per germline, CDR1 MNHEY and CDR2 SMNVEV (reference sequence). The CDR3 sequence is CASRDASGVYNEQFF. The CDR3 DNA is TGTGCCAGCCGGGACGCTAGCGGGGTCTACAATGAGCAGTTCTTC.

CDR3 sequence: CASRGLPGNTEAFF. The CDR3, as DNA: TGTGCCAGCAGGGGGCTGCCGGGGAACACTGAAGCTTTCTTT. The rearrangement joins TRBV6-5 to TRBJ1-1; D is possibly TRBD1 (5 bases). The V and J ends lost 6 bases and 1 base respectively, with 12 bases between them. The length of the CDR3 is 14 residues. The germline V gene has CDR1 MNHEY and CDR2 SVGAGI.

The chain employs TRBV3-1 (or the pseudogene TRBV3-2) and TRBJ2-7, with D perhaps matching TRBD2 (5 bases). CDR3 length: 14 amino acids. From germline, CDR1 is LGHDT and CDR2 YNNKEL (reference sequence). V lost 4 bases and J lost 3, with 13 bases in between. This CDR3 is CASSLKGVNYEQYF. CDR3 coding DNA: TGTGCCAGCAGCCTGAAGGGAGTAAACTACGAGCAGTACTTC.

This chain connects TRBV30 to TRBJ1-2; D gene ambiguous. The CDR3 length is 17 residues. The germline CDR1 and CDR2 sequences are GTSNPN and SVGIG (reference sequence). Deletions cut 0 bases from V and 0 bases from J, with 17 bases between. The CDR3 protein is CAWSVGRSRRTNYGYTF. The DNA of the CDR3 is TGTGCCTGGAGTGTAGGTCGTAGCCGGCGGACTAACTATGGCTACACCTTC.

This chain links TRBV1 with TRBJ1-6; TRBD1, the table's D call, was not compared with the DNA. TRBV1 counts as a pseudogene. The CDR3 is 16 residues long. The DNA for the CDR3 is TGCACCAGCAGCCAAGATTCTGTAGGGGGAAGGAAACCCCTCCACTTT. The encoded protein is CTSSQDSVGGRKPLHF.

J is TRBJ1-5 and V is TRBV28, with 11 bases aligning to TRBD1. Trimming cost V 8 bases and J 1 base; bases outside gene matches: 10. CDR1 is MDHEN, CDR2 SYDVKM, per germline. This CDR3 contains 17 residues. CDR3 loop: CASSSGQGARSNQPQHF. In nucleotides, the CDR3 is TGTGCCAGCTCGTCCGGACAGGGGGCGAGAAGCAATCAGCCCCAGCATTTT.

The chain is built from TRBV28 and TRBJ1-6, with no clear D. V was trimmed by 5 bases and J by 6 bases, leaving 8 bases between them. This CDR3 region has 13 residues. Per the germline V gene, CDR1 is MDHEN and CDR2 is SYDVKM. This chain's CDR3 is CASSPPTNSPLHF. CDR3 coding DNA: TGTGCCAGCAGTCCACCTACTAATTCACCCCTCCACTTT.

This chain joins TRBV5-1 and TRBJ2-7, with 9 bases fitting TRBD2. The J segment lost 0 bases and the V segment lost 0 bases, leaving 7 bases of the junction unmatched. CDR1 and CDR2 (germline): SGHRS, YFSETQ. The CDR3 is 17 amino acids. This CDR3 is CASSLAGLARSSYEQYF. The DNA for the CDR3 is TGCGCCAGCAGCTTGGCCGGACTAGCGCGGAGCTCCTACGAGCAGTACTTC.

The V call is TRBV5-1, the J call TRBJ1-2; D may be TRBD1 (6 bases). The CDR3 is made up of 15 amino acids. Trimming left V 4 bases short and J 5 bases short, with 18 bases between. Germline values: CDR1 SGHRS, CDR2 YFSETQ. The CDR3 bases are TGCGCCAGCAGCCCAAGCGCGACAGGAGGATATGGCTACACCTTC. Amino acid sequence: CASSPSATGGYGYTF. Together with reference TRBV5-1 and TRBJ1-2, the CDR3 gives the full variable domain: KAGVTQTPRYLIKTRGQQVTLSCSPISGHRSVSWYQQTPGQGLQFLFEYFSETQRNKGNFPGRFSGRQFSNSRSEMNVSTLELGDSALYLCASSPSATGGYGYTFGSGTRLTVV.

The chain recombines TRBV6-5 with TRBJ1-5; D might be TRBD1 (5 bases). Trimming removed 6 bases at V and 5 bases at J, with 14 bases between. The germline gives CDR1 MNHEY, CDR2 SVGAGI. The CDR3 runs to 14 residues. The CDR3 nucleotides read TGTGCCAGCAGGAACCCTGGGGGGGATCAGCCCCAGCATTTT. It translates to CASRNPGGDQPQHF.